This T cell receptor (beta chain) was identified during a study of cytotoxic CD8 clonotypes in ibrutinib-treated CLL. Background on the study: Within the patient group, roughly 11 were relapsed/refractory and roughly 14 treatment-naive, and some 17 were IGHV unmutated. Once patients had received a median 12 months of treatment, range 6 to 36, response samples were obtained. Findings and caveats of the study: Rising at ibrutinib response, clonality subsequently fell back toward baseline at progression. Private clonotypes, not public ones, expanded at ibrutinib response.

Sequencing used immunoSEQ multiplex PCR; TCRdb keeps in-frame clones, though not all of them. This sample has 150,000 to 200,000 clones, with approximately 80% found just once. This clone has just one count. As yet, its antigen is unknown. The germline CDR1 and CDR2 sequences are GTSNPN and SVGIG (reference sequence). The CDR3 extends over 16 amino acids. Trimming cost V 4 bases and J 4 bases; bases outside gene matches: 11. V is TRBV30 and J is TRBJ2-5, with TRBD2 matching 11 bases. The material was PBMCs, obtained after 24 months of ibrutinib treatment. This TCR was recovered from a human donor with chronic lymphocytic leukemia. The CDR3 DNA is TGTGCCTGGAAGGAGAAAATAGCGGGGGGGCTAGAGACCCAGTACTTC. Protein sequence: CAWKEKIAGGLETQYF.